A selection of T cell receptor beta chains follows, all from one sample in a study of T cell responses to AZD1222 COVID-19 vaccine. Assay used: immunoSEQ multiplex PCR; TCRdb lists only in-frame clones, some missing. Here the sample spans approximately 150,000 clones, less than 95% being singletons. This material consisted of peripheral blood, taken on day 0 of AZD1222 vaccination. Every receptor here comes from an adult in good health. Each CDR3 is given with its conserved first and last residue. D genes are given only for firm matches. Clone size appears in some rows only: once, few, many, or a class for an expanded clone.

j_gene,d_gene,abundance,v_gene,CDR3aa,CDR3nt
TRBJ2-7,NA,NA,TRBV28,CASSSTGTSPPPYEQYF,TGTGCCAGCAGTTCCACCGGGACATCTCCTCCCCCCTACGAGCAGTACTTC
TRBJ2-5,TRBD2,NA,TRBV2,CASRPRTSGTETQYF,TGTGCCAGCAGGCCTCGGACTAGCGGGACAGAGACCCAGTACTTC
TRBJ1-1,NA,NA,TRBV18,CASSPISGARAFF,TGTGCCAGCTCCCCGATTTCCGGGGCACGGGCTTTCTTT
TRBJ2-1,NA,NA,TRBV4-1,CASTVETGAYNEQFF,TGCGCCAGCACCGTGGAGACAGGAGCCTACAATGAGCAGTTCTTC
TRBJ2-1,TRBD2,NA,TRBV9,CASSAGLAGGPHEQFF,TGTGCCAGCAGCGCCGGACTAGCGGGAGGGCCCCATGAGCAGTTCTTC
TRBJ2-7,TRBD2,NA,TRBV9,CASSPSLWSGGAYEQYF,TGTGCCAGCAGCCCATCGCTTTGGAGCGGGGGAGCCTACGAGCAGTACTTC
TRBJ2-7,NA,NA,TRBV14,CASSPLNLRERYEQYF,TGTGCCAGCAGCCCTTTAAACCTCAGGGAGCGGTACGAGCAGTACTTC
TRBJ1-1,NA,once,TRBV12-3/TRBV12-4,CASQYGTQAFF,TGTGCCAGCCAGTATGGGACCCAAGCTTTCTTT
TRBJ1-6,NA,once,TRBV6-2/TRBV6-3,CASSFRPNRNNSPLHF,TGTGCCAGCAGTTTTCGACCAAACCGCAATAATTCACCCCTCCACTTT
TRBJ2-4,NA,NA,TRBV21-1,CASSKERFTTKNIQYF,TGTGCCAGCAGCAAAGAAAGGTTTACGACCAAAAACATTCAGTACTTC
TRBJ2-1,NA,NA,TRBV7-3,CASSHGLARNEQFF,TGTGCCAGCAGCCACGGCCTAGCGAGAAATGAGCAGTTCTTC
TRBJ2-2,NA,few,TRBV5-1,CASSPWDPKAGELFF,TGCGCCAGCAGCCCATGGGACCCTAAGGCCGGGGAGCTGTTTTTT
TRBJ1-1,TRBD1,NA,TRBV19,CASSTTGVGKNTEAFF,TGTGCCAGTAGCACCACAGGGGTAGGGAAGAACACTGAAGCTTTCTTT
TRBJ2-7,NA,NA,TRBV12-5,CASGLVRYGTYEQYF,TGTGCTAGTGGTTTGGTACGATACGGAACCTACGAGCAGTACTTC
TRBJ2-7,TRBD1,NA,TRBV5-5,CASSLTGGLTYEQYF,TGTGCCAGCAGCTTGACAGGGGGCTTGACCTACGAGCAGTACTTC
TRBJ2-1,NA,NA,TRBV21-1,CASSITPYNEQFF,TGTGCCAGCAGCATTACTCCATACAATGAGCAGTTCTTC
TRBJ1-1,NA,NA,TRBV19,CASSPRTRTEAFF,TGTGCCAGTAGTCCCCGGACGAGAACTGAAGCTTTCTTT
TRBJ2-7,TRBD1,NA,TRBV4-1,CASSPLPTGNSYEQYF,TGCGCCAGCAGCCCCCTTCCGACAGGGAACAGCTACGAGCAGTACTTC
TRBJ1-5,NA,NA,TRBV4-1,CASSQSGQPQHF,TGCGCCAGCAGCCAATCCGGGCAGCCCCAGCATTTT
TRBJ2-1,NA,NA,TRBV7-9,CASSLDRASSEQFF,TGTGCCAGCAGCTTAGATCGCGCTTCATCTGAGCAGTTCTTC
TRBJ1-1,NA,NA,TRBV28,CASSLDHQGRREAFF,TGTGCCAGCAGTTTAGACCACCAGGGGCGGCGAGAAGCTTTCTTT
TRBJ2-7,NA,NA,TRBV19,CASSILGTLGEQYF,TGTGCCAGTAGTATTCTAGGGACACTGGGCGAGCAGTACTTC
TRBJ2-7,TRBD1,NA,TRBV6-5,CASTAGTGGSYEQYF,TGTGCCAGCACTGCCGGGACAGGGGGCTCCTACGAGCAGTACTTC
TRBJ1-2,NA,NA,TRBV7-2,CASSLVGLGGYTF,TGTGCCAGCAGCTTAGTGGGGTTAGGTGGCTACACCTTC
TRBJ2-1,TRBD2,NA,TRBV10-3,CAISELADSYNEQFF,TGTGCCATCAGTGAACTAGCGGATTCCTACAATGAGCAGTTCTTC
TRBJ1-1,NA,NA,TRBV30,CAWFLTWNTEAFF,TGTGCCTGGTTCTTGACATGGAACACTGAAGCTTTCTTT
TRBJ1-6,TRBD1,NA,TRBV28,CASSFAGTGDYNSPLHF,TGTGCCAGCAGTTTCGCCGGGACAGGGGACTATAATTCACCCCTCCACTTT
TRBJ2-5,TRBD2,NA,TRBV2,CASSDRLAGDGTQYF,TGTGCCAGCAGCGATAGACTAGCGGGAGATGGGACCCAGTACTTC
TRBJ2-5,NA,NA,TRBV13,CASRRLVQETQYF,TGTGCCAGCAGGAGACTAGTCCAAGAGACCCAGTACTTC
TRBJ1-6,TRBD1,NA,TRBV27,CASSLSGTEINSPLHF,TGTGCCAGCAGTTTATCCGGGACAGAAATTAATTCACCCCTCCACTTT
TRBJ2-5,NA,NA,TRBV18,CASSPLGETQYF,TGTGCCAGCTCACCACTGGGTGAGACCCAGTACTTC
TRBJ1-5,TRBD1,NA,TRBV30,CAWSPAGGGNQPQHF,TGTGCCTGGAGCCCCGCAGGGGGCGGCAATCAGCCCCAGCATTTT
TRBJ2-7,TRBD2,NA,TRBV3-1/TRBV3-2,CASPKGLAGDEYF,TGTGCCAGCCCAAAAGGACTAGCGGGAGACGAGTACTTC
TRBJ1-2,NA,NA,TRBV30,CAWSVGDYGYTF,TGTGCCTGGAGTGTAGGGGACTATGGCTACACCTTC